This TCR beta chain was profiled in a study of blood T cell repertoires in COVID-19 (dated by TCRdb to 2018 to 2020). Describing the broader study: The collaborator samples originated in the United States, Italy and Spain and spanned the acute and convalescent phases of COVID-19. Where available, HLA class I and class II types were obtained from metadata supplied by the sample provider rather than from assay-based typing. Samples came from the ongoing ImmuneRACE study (first 160 participants) plus 1,254 subjects from 6 global collaborators. The repertoires were made available in a free public database intended to serve as a resource for research on the immune response to SARS-CoV-2. The dataset comprised deeply sampled blood TCRbeta repertoires from subjects exposed to, actively infected with, or recovered from COVID-19. The material from the prospective study consisted of cDNA or gDNA derived from T cells, B-cell-depleted T cells, or PBMCs. Nearly every sample came with metadata listing a de-identified subject ID, COVID-19 status, age in years and sex.

TCRbeta CDR3 regions were amplified from genomic DNA using the immunoSEQ Assay, a bias-controlled multiplex PCR. The authors' pipeline ran thus. The number of nucleated cells in each sample was estimated from the amplification of reference gene primers within the assay. Sequence reads were collapsed and filtered to measure the absolute abundance of every unique TCRbeta CDR3 rearrangement. For each sample, productive Simpson clonality was calculated as the square root of Simpson's diversity index over productive rearrangements. Entries here come from immuneACCESS through TCRdb and include only in-frame sequences with V and J called. Some clones fail to appear in such tables; in the studies checked, an unresolved V gene covers under half of the shortfall, and the cause of the remainder is unknown. That table furnishes V, J and clone size, whereas the DNA furnished D and trimming. The sample data list about 200,000 clones, and 89% of these were observed just once. The ten largest clones add up to less than 4.5% of the sample.

The full study reports these points: The quantity of clinical and demographic metadata differed by source and by participant and was supplied without curation.

Enrolling through a virtual design, the prospective study's participants ranged in age from roughly 18 to 100 years and lived across about two dozen United States geographic areas. Cohort assignment in the prospective study relied on participant-reported clinical history from a screening survey and a study questionnaire. In the prospective study, whole blood, serum and a nasopharyngeal or oropharyngeal swab were collected from each participant by mobile phlebotomists. Additional blood draws and questionnaires over an approximately 2-month period could optionally be provided by prospective study participants. Before DNA extraction, blood samples from the prospective study were shipped at room temperature or frozen. Trimming leaves V shorter by 6 bases and J shorter by 3 bases, with the junction holding 3 bases beyond the gene matches. Including the terminal cysteine and phenylalanine, the CDR3 comprises 13 residues. Only the CDR3 DNA stays, 39 bases, in frame from base 1.

As for this clone: Its antigen is currently not known. No quality values exist for individual bases; no much larger clone is one base distant.

The clonotype was recovered from a woman aged 25 to 39 with acute COVID-19. The chain was built from TRBV12-3 or TRBV12-4 and TRBJ2-5; TRBD1 fits 8 bases in the junction. The sample taken for sequencing was PBMCs or T cells enriched from blood (not recorded which). Read as DNA, the sequence is TGTGCCAGCAGCTACAGGGGGGAAGAGACCCAGTACTTC. This translates into CASSYRGEETQYF.